This T cell receptor (beta chain) was identified during a study of blood T cell repertoires in COVID-19. Background on the study: Donors in the United States, Italy and Spain gave samples during acute or convalescent COVID-19. PBMCs, B-cell-depleted T cells, or T cells were the source of the cDNA or gDNA that made up the material.

Original analysis: Nucleated cell number was recorded as an estimate derived from reference gene primer amplification. Clones were read by immunoSEQ multiplex PCR, and TCRdb kept only the in-frame ones, dropping some. V and J calls and clone size are as listed in that table; D and trimming were resolved from the DNA. The sample carries about 210,000 clones, about 92% recorded once. The V end lost 4 bases, the J end lost 1 base, and 8 bases lay between the germline ends. CDR3 size: 13 residues. This sequence joins TRBV12-3 or TRBV12-4 and TRBJ2-7, with D hard to call. Sequencing was carried out using peripheral blood. The clonotype originates from a man younger than 45 with acute or convalescent COVID-19. The CDR3 sequence is CASSSRGSYEQYF. The CDR3 region has the DNA TGTGCCAGCAGTTCCCGCGGATCCTACGAGCAGTACTTC.